A selection of T cell receptor beta chains follows, all from one sample in a study of shared clonotypes between healthy human individuals. Method: immunoSEQ multiplex PCR; TCRdb's copy keeps in-frame clones and lacks some. The sample has around 2,000,000 clones; about 93% are singletons. Sequencing used naive CD8+ T cells from PBMCs. These receptors came from a man between 18 and 35 years old in good health. Some clones in this sample may be carry-over from other donors' samples. Each CDR3 is given with its conserved first and last residue. Fields, in order: CDR3 DNA, CDR3 protein, clone size, CDR3 length, V gene, D gene, J gene. The D gene is left open where the match is weak. Not all rows give a size; the values are once, few, many and, for expanded clones, a class.

DNA: TGTGCCAGCAGTTTAAGGGACAGGGGCCACGAGCAGTACTTC; CDR3: CASSLRDRGHEQYF; size: few; length: 14; V: TRBV27; D: TRBD1; J: TRBJ2-7
DNA: TGTGCCAGCACATCGGCAGAAAACAATGAGCAGTTCTTC; CDR3: CASTSAENNEQFF; size: .; length: 13; V: TRBV2; D: .; J: TRBJ2-1
DNA: TGTGCCAGCAGTGACTCGGGGGAGAGGGAGACTTACTCTGGGGCCAACGTCCTGACTTTC; CDR3: CASSDSGERETYSGANVLTF; size: .; length: 20; V: TRBV6-4; D: .; J: TRBJ2-6
DNA: TGTGCCAGCAGCGTAGCCGGAACAGGGCCCGGAGAAAAACTGTTTTTT; CDR3: CASSVAGTGPGEKLFF; size: .; length: 16; V: TRBV9; D: .; J: TRBJ1-4
DNA: TGTGCCAGCAGTTTAACCGAATCCATCTATGGCTACACCTTC; CDR3: CASSLTESIYGYTF; size: .; length: 14; V: TRBV28; D: .; J: TRBJ1-2
DNA: TGTGCCAGCAGCCCGACAGGGGTCGAGCAGTACTTC; CDR3: CASSPTGVEQYF; size: once; length: 12; V: TRBV5-5; D: TRBD1; J: TRBJ2-7
DNA: TGTGCCAGCAACAAAAGAGGGCAGGGAGACGGTGTAGCCGGGGAGCTGTTTTTT; CDR3: CASNKRGQGDGVAGELFF; size: .; length: 18; V: TRBV9; D: .; J: TRBJ2-2
DNA: TGTGCCAGCAGCCAAGGGGTGGGGCCGAACACCGGGGAGCTGTTTTTT; CDR3: CASSQGVGPNTGELFF; size: .; length: 16; V: TRBV14; D: .; J: TRBJ2-2
DNA: TGTGCCACCAGCAGGGCACGGGACGAAGGATCCTACGAGCAGTACTTC; CDR3: CATSRARDEGSYEQYF; size: .; length: 16; V: TRBV15; D: .; J: TRBJ2-7
DNA: TGTGCCAGCAGTTCCCCTCGACTCGAAGCTTTCTTT; CDR3: CASSSPRLEAFF; size: .; length: 12; V: TRBV2; D: .; J: TRBJ1-1
DNA: TGTGCCAGCAGTTTATCCCCCGGGGCGGGTAACACTGAAGCTTTCTTT; CDR3: CASSLSPGAGNTEAFF; size: .; length: 16; V: TRBV27; D: .; J: TRBJ1-1
DNA: TGTGCCAGCAGCCAGGGCGGCCAGTACACTGAAGCTTTCTTT; CDR3: CASSQGGQYTEAFF; size: once; length: 14; V: TRBV14; D: .; J: TRBJ1-1
DNA: TGTGCCAGCAGCTCCGACAGGCGGGCTAGGACCGGGGAGCTGTTTTTT; CDR3: CASSSDRRARTGELFF; size: .; length: 16; V: TRBV5-4; D: .; J: TRBJ2-2
DNA: TGTGCCATCAGGGATGCGGGGCTCACCTACGAGCAGTACTTC; CDR3: CAIRDAGLTYEQYF; size: .; length: 14; V: TRBV10-3; D: .; J: TRBJ2-7
DNA: TGTGCCAGCAGCTTGGGGGGGCAGGAAAACACCATATATTTT; CDR3: CASSLGGQENTIYF; size: .; length: 14; V: TRBV5-6; D: .; J: TRBJ1-3
DNA: TGTGCCAGCAGCAGTGGGCTAGCGGGCCCTACCGGGGAGCTGTTTTTT; CDR3: CASSSGLAGPTGELFF; size: .; length: 16; V: TRBV7-6; D: TRBD2; J: TRBJ2-2
DNA: TGTGCCAGCAGCTTAACCTCACAGGGTCGCTATGGCTACACCTTC; CDR3: CASSLTSQGRYGYTF; size: once; length: 15; V: TRBV7-9; D: .; J: TRBJ1-2
DNA: TGTGCCAGCAGCTCGACCGCGCCTAGCGGGAGTTCCTTCTACAATGAGCAGTTCTTC; CDR3: CASSSTAPSGSSFYNEQFF; size: .; length: 19; V: TRBV28; D: TRBD2; J: TRBJ2-1
DNA: TGTGCCAGCAGCTTGGGAAAGGATACGCAGTATTTT; CDR3: CASSLGKDTQYF; size: once; length: 12; V: TRBV5-6; D: .; J: TRBJ2-3
DNA: TGTGCCAGCAGCTCCTCCCTCCCGGGACAGGGGCACGAGCAGTACTTC; CDR3: CASSSSLPGQGHEQYF; size: .; length: 16; V: TRBV7-2; D: TRBD1; J: TRBJ2-7
DNA: TGTGCCAGCAGTGAGGGGTTAGGTCAGCCCCAGCATTTT; CDR3: CASSEGLGQPQHF; size: .; length: 13; V: TRBV6-5; D: .; J: TRBJ1-5
DNA: TGTGCCAGCAGCCACGTAGGGGATGAGCAGTTCTTC; CDR3: CASSHVGDEQFF; size: .; length: 12; V: TRBV14; D: .; J: TRBJ2-1
DNA: TGTGCCAGCAGTCCGCGTGAGGTAGGGGCCTACGAGCAGTACTTC; CDR3: CASSPREVGAYEQYF; size: .; length: 15; V: TRBV6-5; D: .; J: TRBJ2-7
DNA: TGTGCCAGCAGCTCCCAAAAAGGGGACAGGGAGGACACTGAAGCTTTCTTT; CDR3: CASSSQKGDREDTEAFF; size: .; length: 17; V: TRBV11-2; D: TRBD1; J: TRBJ1-1
DNA: TGTGCCAGCAGCGTAGATGCGGAGGGGTACGAGCAGTACTTC; CDR3: CASSVDAEGYEQYF; size: .; length: 14; V: TRBV9; D: .; J: TRBJ2-7
DNA: TGTGCCAGTAGTCCACGACTAGCGGGGTCATCCTACGAGCAGTACTTC; CDR3: CASSPRLAGSSYEQYF; size: .; length: 16; V: TRBV19; D: TRBD2; J: TRBJ2-7
DNA: TGCGCCAGCAGCCAAGATCATATGGCAGGGGTCACCGGAGGCACTGAAGCTTTCTTT; CDR3: CASSQDHMAGVTGGTEAFF; size: .; length: 19; V: TRBV4-3; D: .; J: TRBJ1-1
DNA: TGTGCCAGCAGCCAATATGTTGGCACTGAAGCTTTCTTT; CDR3: CASSQYVGTEAFF; size: .; length: 13; V: TRBV7-2; D: .; J: TRBJ1-1
DNA: TGTGCCAGCAGCCATCGACCCGGGACTAGCGGTGACAATGAGCAGTTCTTC; CDR3: CASSHRPGTSGDNEQFF; size: once; length: 17; V: TRBV7-3; D: TRBD2; J: TRBJ2-1
DNA: TGTGCCTGGAGTGTAACGGCAGGGAGGTACAATGAGCAGTTCTTC; CDR3: CAWSVTAGRYNEQFF; size: .; length: 15; V: TRBV30; D: .; J: TRBJ2-1
DNA: TGTGCCAGCAGCCTGACAGGGAATAGCAATCAGCCCCAGCATTTT; CDR3: CASSLTGNSNQPQHF; size: .; length: 15; V: TRBV6-6; D: TRBD1; J: TRBJ1-5
DNA: TGTGCCAGCAGTTTAGGGCTTGCCTCGGAAGATACGCAGTATTTT; CDR3: CASSLGLASEDTQYF; size: .; length: 15; V: TRBV27; D: .; J: TRBJ2-3
DNA: TGTGCCACCAAACTCCGAGGGGGCTTCAATACCTACGAGCAGTACTTC; CDR3: CATKLRGGFNTYEQYF; size: .; length: 16; V: TRBV27; D: TRBD1; J: TRBJ2-7
DNA: TGTGCCAGCAGCGGGGGCAGCGGCACTCCCTGGAATGAGCAGTTCTTC; CDR3: CASSGGSGTPWNEQFF; size: .; length: 16; V: TRBV9; D: .; J: TRBJ2-1
DNA: TGTGCCAGCAGTTTCGGCAGGGGGCTTACAGATACGCAGTATTTT; CDR3: CASSFGRGLTDTQYF; size: .; length: 15; V: TRBV28; D: TRBD1; J: TRBJ2-3
DNA: TGCGCCAGCAGCCCCCTGGCGACCGGCTACGAGCAGTACTTC; CDR3: CASSPLATGYEQYF; size: .; length: 14; V: TRBV5-1; D: .; J: TRBJ2-7
DNA: TGTGCCAGCAGCCGAGGACAGGGGGCGGGAGGGTACGAGCAGTACTTC; CDR3: CASSRGQGAGGYEQYF; size: .; length: 16; V: TRBV14; D: TRBD1; J: TRBJ2-7
DNA: TGTGCCACCAGCAGAGTGGATGGGGAGACCCAGTACTTC; CDR3: CATSRVDGETQYF; size: .; length: 13; V: TRBV15; D: .; J: TRBJ2-5
DNA: TGTGCCAGCAGCGCCGGCGGACGGTCAACCTACAATGAGCAGTTCTTC; CDR3: CASSAGGRSTYNEQFF; size: .; length: 16; V: TRBV9; D: .; J: TRBJ2-1
DNA: TGTGCCAGCACCATAACAGGCTCCTACGAGCAGTACTTC; CDR3: CASTITGSYEQYF; size: .; length: 13; V: TRBV28; D: .; J: TRBJ2-7
DNA: TGTGCCAGCAGCTTCAACCTTAGGGATGAGCAGTTCTTC; CDR3: CASSFNLRDEQFF; size: .; length: 13; V: TRBV7-8; D: .; J: TRBJ2-1
DNA: TGTGCCAGCAGAACAAGACTAGCGGGGTTCAATGAGCAGTTCTTC; CDR3: CASRTRLAGFNEQFF; size: .; length: 15; V: TRBV28; D: TRBD2; J: TRBJ2-1
DNA: TGCAGCGCCTCAGGGGGCACCTCCTACGAGCAGTACTTC; CDR3: CSASGGTSYEQYF; size: .; length: 13; V: TRBV29-1; D: TRBD1; J: TRBJ2-7
DNA: TGTGCCAGTAGTGGAACTAGCGTTGGCGATGAGCAGTTCTTC; CDR3: CASSGTSVGDEQFF; size: .; length: 14; V: TRBV19; D: TRBD2; J: TRBJ2-1
DNA: TGTGCCAGCAGCTTCTCGGCAGGACCCTATGGCTACACCTTC; CDR3: CASSFSAGPYGYTF; size: once; length: 14; V: TRBV7-9; D: .; J: TRBJ1-2
DNA: TGTGCCAGCAGTCAGCTGGACAGGTCTCGGGGGCCCCAGCATTTT; CDR3: CASSQLDRSRGPQHF; size: .; length: 15; V: TRBV28; D: TRBD1; J: TRBJ1-5
DNA: TGTGCCAGCAGCTGGGTCAACAATGAGCAGTTCTTC; CDR3: CASSWVNNEQFF; size: .; length: 12; V: TRBV5-6; D: .; J: TRBJ2-1
DNA: TGTGCCAGCAGCTACGGGGGCCTAATTACTGAAGCTTTCTTT; CDR3: CASSYGGLITEAFF; size: .; length: 14; V: TRBV7-6; D: .; J: TRBJ1-1
DNA: TGTGCCAGTAGTATGTTCGGGACAGGGGATGGCTACACCTTC; CDR3: CASSMFGTGDGYTF; size: .; length: 14; V: TRBV19; D: TRBD1; J: TRBJ1-2
DNA: TGTGCCAGCAGCTTAGATCGGGGCTCCGAGCAGTACTTC; CDR3: CASSLDRGSEQYF; size: .; length: 13; V: TRBV11-2; D: .; J: TRBJ2-7
DNA: TGTGCCAGCAGGACATTCCTGACAGGGGTAAGCTACAATGAGCAGTTCTTC; CDR3: CASRTFLTGVSYNEQFF; size: .; length: 17; V: TRBV28; D: TRBD1; J: TRBJ2-1
DNA: TGTGCCAGCAGAAAGGGACTAGCGGCAGGCTACGAGCAGTACTTC; CDR3: CASRKGLAAGYEQYF; size: .; length: 15; V: TRBV28; D: TRBD2; J: TRBJ2-7
DNA: TGCAGCGTTGTATGGGGGGCAGGGGGCTACACCTTC; CDR3: CSVVWGAGGYTF; size: once; length: 12; V: TRBV29-1; D: .; J: TRBJ1-2
DNA: TGCGCCAGCAGCCCCCGGACTAGCGGAACGAGCTCCTACAATGAGCAGTTCTTC; CDR3: CASSPRTSGTSSYNEQFF; size: .; length: 18; V: TRBV4-1; D: TRBD2; J: TRBJ2-1